This TCR beta chain was identified in a study of OX40 agonist ivuxolimab in advanced cancers. Looking at the study overall: The study gave patients intravenous ivuxolimab at 0.01 to 10 mg/kg every 2 weeks. Partial response was recorded in three patients: one hepatocellular carcinoma and two cutaneous melanoma cases. General study findings and limits: CD4+ T cells averaged fewer expanded clones than CD8+ T cells.

TCRdb's table, derived via immunoSEQ multiplex PCR, lists solely in-frame clones and lacks some. The sample holds 120,000 or so clones, roughly 90% seen once. Anyone with autoimmune disease history or systemic immunosuppression was excluded. To note about this clone: The antigen remains unidentified.

The receptor was isolated from an adult with an advanced solid tumor such as melanoma, head and neck, liver or kidney cancer. The starting material was CD4+ or CD8+ T cells sorted from blood, obtained in a trial of the OX40 agonist ivuxolimab.

CDR3 protein: CSVDLPISNYGYTF. The CDR3 coding sequence is TGCAGCGTTGACCTCCCCATTTCTAACTATGGCTACACCTTC. This rearrangement joins TRBV29-1 to TRBJ1-2, with D unclear. Germline V gives CDR1 SQVTM, CDR2 ANQGSEA. CDR3 length equals 14 residues. V gave up 3 bases and J gave up 0 bases, with 11 bases separating them.